The 14 T cell receptor beta chains presented below share a single source sample, sequenced in a study of shared clonotypes between healthy human individuals. Libraries were prepared by immunoSEQ multiplex PCR; TCRdb keeps only in-frame clonotypes and omits some of them. The repertoire has 780,000 or so clones, around 70% of them found once; the top ten carry under 2%. Material for sequencing was memory CD4+ T cells sorted from blood. This sample's subset: CD45RA-negative fraction. The origin of the receptors is a woman aged 30 to 39 in good health.

This clone was counted ten times or more. This chain joins TRBV10-3 and TRBJ2-3, with D uncertain. Germline V lookup: CDR1 ENHRY, CDR2 SYGVKD. Trimming took 2 bases from V and 1 from J, leaving 19 bases between them. The CDR3 runs 18 residues. The CDR3 DNA is TGTGCCATCAGTGAGGCTTTCCGGCAGTCCGACCGCACAGATACGCAGTATTTT. Its protein is CAISEAFRQSDRTDTQYF.

The J gene is TRBJ1-2, the V gene TRBV10-3, with 7 positions matching TRBD1. V was pared by 3 bases and J by 0 bases, with 4 bases of the junction left unmatched. Germline V gene sequence: CDR1 ENHRY, CDR2 SYGVKD. This CDR3 spans 15 amino acids. CDR3 sequence: CAISDRTGTNYGYTF. In DNA, the CDR3 is TGTGCCATCAGTGACCGGACAGGCACTAACTATGGCTACACCTTC.

This clone was seen more than once but under ten times. The J gene is TRBJ2-1, the V gene TRBV28; 9 bases map to TRBD1. Germline V CDR1 and CDR2: MDHEN, SYDVKM. The CDR3 covers 15 residues. The V segment lost 8 bases and the J segment 8 bases; nucleotides outside the gene matches: 13. In DNA form, the CDR3 reads TGTGCCAGCCACAAGGCGCGGACAGGGGTTCATGAGCAGTTCTTC. Translation gives CASHKARTGVHEQFF.

This clone was seen only a few times. The rearrangement links TRBV28 to TRBJ2-2; the D gene is possibly TRBD1 (6 bases). This CDR3 has 15 residues. Germline CDR1 is MDHEN and CDR2 is SYDVKM. Trimming left V 5 bases short and J 3 bases short, with 13 bases between. The CDR3 spells CASSRGGGDTGELFF. In DNA form, the CDR3 reads TGTGCCAGCAGTCGAGGGGGTGGGGACACCGGGGAGCTGTTTTTT.

V gene TRBV7-7 combines with J gene TRBJ2-5, with 11 bases aligning to TRBD2. CDR1 SSHAT and CDR2 FNYEAQ come from the germline V gene (reference sequence). The CDR3 totals 15 residues. The ends lost 5 bases at V and 4 bases at J; junction bases unmatched: 6. The CDR3 region has the DNA TGTGCCAGCAGCCCTAATAGCGGGAGGGCAGAGACCCAGTACTTC. Encoded protein: CASSPNSGRAETQYF.

J is TRBJ2-1 and V is TRBV14; D unresolved. The CDR3 is 11 residues long. Between the trimmed V and J ends, which lost 1 base and 15 bases, there was a span of 10 bases. Germline CDR1 and CDR2: SGHDN and FVKESK. The CDR3 spells CASSQGPVGFF. The CDR3 region has the DNA TGTGCCAGCAGCCAAGGTCCGGTGGGGTTCTTC.

The gene calls are TRBV6-5 and TRBJ2-1, with 7 nucleotides matching TRBD2. V was pared by 4 bases and J by 16 bases, with 19 bases of the junction left unmatched. CDR1 MNHEY and CDR2 SVGAGI come from the germline V gene. The CDR3 covers 15 residues. This CDR3 reads CASSLTTGGLGRIFF. For the CDR3, the DNA is TGTGCCAGCAGTTTAACGACGGGGGGACTGGGTCGGATTTTCTTC.

This clone was seen only once. This chain joins TRBV19 and TRBJ1-2; D unclear. CDR3 length equals 13 residues. Germline V CDR1 and CDR2: LNHDA, SQIVND (reference sequence). V dropped 1 base and J dropped 2 bases, with 5 bases sitting between them. This CDR3 reads CASSIGGNYGYTF. CDR3 DNA: TGTGCCAGTAGTATAGGAGGGAACTATGGCTACACCTTC.

This clone was seen a handful of times. The chain recombines TRBV6-4 with TRBJ2-2; 7 nucleotides match TRBD2. The CDR3 runs to 14 residues. V lost 7 bases, J lost 5 bases, and 7 bases stayed unmatched. Germline CDR1 MRHNA, CDR2 SNTAGT. CDR3 protein: CASTQTGGTGELFF. The CDR3 DNA reads as TGTGCCAGCACCCAAACCGGGGGGACCGGGGAGCTGTTTTTT.

The gene calls are TRBV5-1 and TRBJ1-2; the D gene is possibly TRBD1 (6 bases). CDR3 length: 13 amino acids. From germline, CDR1 is SGHRS and CDR2 YFSETQ. The V gene lost 4 bases and the J gene lost 8 bases, with 15 bases spanning the gap. The CDR3: CASSPDTQGGYTF. In nucleotides, the CDR3 is TGCGCCAGCAGCCCCGACACCCAGGGGGGCTACACCTTC.

V and J are TRBV5-1 and TRBJ2-1; TRBD1 agrees at 11 bases. This CDR3 is built from 14 residues. The V gene end was trimmed by 7 bases and the J gene end by 7 bases; junction bases not matched to a gene: 7. Per germline, CDR1 SGHRS and CDR2 YFSETQ. The CDR3 bases are TGCGCCAGCGGACTGGGACAGGGGGAGAATGAGCAGTTCTTC. Its protein product is CASGLGQGENEQFF.

This clone was observed a few times. The J gene is TRBJ1-1, the V gene TRBV28, with D unresolved. V was pared by 8 bases and J by 1 base, with 14 bases between. CDR3 length: 14 amino acids. In germline, CDR1 is MDHEN, CDR2 SYDVKM. The CDR3: CASVLRTGNTEAFF. The CDR3 DNA follows: TGTGCCAGCGTCCTCCGGACGGGGAACACTGAAGCTTTCTTT.

The chain uses TRBV2 and TRBJ2-7; TRBD2 aligns across 11 bases. The CDR3 runs to 14 residues. V shed 6 bases, J shed 3 bases, and the junction held 4 bases outside the gene matches. Germline V gives CDR1 SNHLY, CDR2 FYNNEI. The CDR3 sequence: CASSRTSGFYEQYF. CDR3 DNA: TGTGCCAGCAGCCGGACTAGCGGGTTCTACGAGCAGTACTTC.

This clone appeared a single time. The V and J genes are TRBV7-9 and TRBJ2-1; unclear D gene. The CDR3 is 12 residues long. V lost 4 bases, J lost 0 bases, and 1 base lay in between. Germline assignment: CDR1 SEHNR and CDR2 FQNEAQ (reference sequence). Written as DNA, the CDR3 is TGTGCCAGCAGCTACTCCTACAATGAGCAGTTCTTC. This encodes CASSYSYNEQFF.